This TCR beta chain was profiled in a study of blood T cell repertoires in COVID-19 (TCRdb year 2020). With regard to the full study: The collaborator samples originated in the United States, Italy and Spain and spanned the acute and convalescent phases of COVID-19. Samples were obtained from the ongoing ImmuneRACE study (first 160 participants) and from approximately 1,200 subjects provided by 6 global collaborators. The material from the prospective study consisted of cDNA or gDNA derived from T cells, B-cell-depleted T cells, or PBMCs. The repertoires were released in a freely available public database meant as a resource for research on the immune response to SARS-CoV-2. The dataset comprised deeply sampled blood TCRbeta repertoires from subjects exposed to, actively infected with, or recovered from COVID-19. Where available, HLA class I and class II types were taken from metadata supplied by the sample provider and were not determined by assay-based typing. Sample metadata almost always included a de-identified subject ID, COVID-19 status, age in years and sex.

Whole blood was collected in K2EDTA tubes by collaborating institutions according to the institutions' own protocols. Collaborator samples were shipped for TCRbeta analysis as frozen whole blood, isolated PBMCs, or DNA extracted from either sample type. TCRbeta CDR3 regions were amplified from genomic DNA using the immunoSEQ Assay, a bias-controlled multiplex PCR. The study's processing was this. The number of nucleated cells in each sample was estimated from the amplification of reference gene primers within the assay. To quantify the absolute abundance of each unique TCRbeta CDR3 rearrangement, sequence reads were collapsed and filtered. For each sample, productive Simpson clonality was calculated by taking the square root of Simpson's diversity index across productive rearrangements. The table was pulled from immuneACCESS by TCRdb, which kept in-frame rearrangements only. Such tables lose some clones; where checked, under half of the loss comes from unresolved V genes, and the rest has no known cause. The V and J calls and clone size come from that table; D and trimming were worked out from the DNA. The sample has under 300,000 clones on record, 86% of them singletons. The top ten clonotypes cover 6.2% of the sample.

A remark on this clone: Its antigen is unknown. Base qualities are not recorded, but no much larger clone differs from it by a single base.

What the study reported, not specific to this receptor: Clinical and demographic metadata were provided uncurated, with the amount varying by source and participant.

The CDR3 runs 15 residues from the cysteine to the phenylalanine. This entry keeps only the CDR3 DNA: 45 bases, framed from base 1. The germline V and J ends show losses of 5 bases and 4 bases respectively, and no gene match explains 6 bases of the junction. The germline V gene sets CDR1 to KGHSH and CDR2 to LQKENI. The sample consisted of peripheral blood. The TCR comes from a man in his sixties with acute or convalescent COVID-19. This chain joins TRBV18 to TRBJ1-5; 9 bases in the middle match TRBD1. The CDR3 protein sequence reads: CASSFGQGRNQPQHF. The base sequence is TGTGCCAGCTCATTCGGACAGGGGAGGAATCAGCCCCAGCATTTT. The entire variable domain, with the stretches around the CDR3 drawn from the reference TRBV18 and TRBJ1-5 proteins, is NAGVMQNPRHLVRRRGQEARLRCSPMKGHSHVYWYRQLPEEGLKFMVYLQKENIIDESGMPKERFSAEFPKEGPSILRIQQVVRGDSAAYFCASSFGQGRNQPQHFGDGTRLSIL.